One and the same sample provided the 22 T cell receptor beta chains below, sequenced in a study of control samples from healthy donors and cancer patients. Using immunoSEQ multiplex PCR, the repertoire was profiled, and TCRdb retains in-frame clones only, with some absent. This sample has 20,000 to 30,000 clones, with approximately 78% found just once. Source material: PBMCs. These receptors were collected from a man aged 55 to 70 with colorectal cancer.

CDR3: CASSSMSGTGNQPQHF. CDR3 in DNA: TGTGCCAGTAGTTCCATGTCGGGGACAGGTAACCAGCCCCAGCATTTT. This sequence joins TRBV19 and TRBJ1-5, with 8 bases aligning to TRBD1. With V trimmed by 5 bases and J by 7 bases, 13 bases remained unmatched. Germline lookup yields CDR1 LNHDA and CDR2 SQIVND (reference sequence). The CDR3 contains 16 residues.

The chain couples TRBV6-5 to TRBJ1-4; 7 nucleotides line up with TRBD1. This CDR3 is built from 15 residues. Germline V gene sequence: CDR1 MNHEY, CDR2 SVGAGI. Trimming at V came to 6 bases and at J to 4 bases, leaving 8 bases not matched to a gene. This CDR3 reads CASSYGQDVNEKLFF. The CDR3 region has the DNA TGTGCCAGCAGCTACGGACAGGACGTTAATGAAAAACTGTTTTTT.

The rearrangement joins TRBV24-1 to TRBJ1-1; D remains ambiguous. Germline lookup yields CDR1 KGHDR and CDR2 SFDVKD. This CDR3 spans 12 amino acids. V was trimmed by 2 bases and J by 7 bases, leaving 7 bases between them. CDR3 sequence: CATSDSWSEAFF. In DNA, the CDR3 is TGTGCCACCAGTGATTCCTGGAGTGAAGCTTTCTTT.

The V call is TRBV18, the J call TRBJ1-1; D unclear. Per germline, CDR1 KGHSH and CDR2 LQKENI. Trimming pared 3 bases from V and 3 bases from J, leaving 14 bases between. CDR3 size: 15 residues. The CDR3, as DNA: TGTGCCAGCTCACCCACACAGTTAGGTGACACTGAAGCTTTCTTT. Translated: CASSPTQLGDTEAFF.

The CDR3, as DNA: TGTGCCAGCAGCGTAGCTCCGGCCGGAAACACCATATATTTT. Translation gives CASSVAPAGNTIYF. The chain links TRBV9 to TRBJ1-3; D is unclear. In germline, CDR1 is SGDLS, CDR2 YYNGEE. CDR3 length equals 14 residues. The ends were cut back, 0 bases at V and 4 bases at J, with 8 bases in the middle.

This chain joins TRBV6-5 and TRBJ1-6; D is perhaps TRBD1 (5 bases). CDR3 length equals 15 residues. The ends were cut back, 5 bases at V and 6 bases at J, with 14 bases in the middle. Germline V CDR1 and CDR2: MNHEY, SVGAGI. The CDR3 region has the DNA TGTGCCAGCAGTCCTTCGGGGCAGACTAATTCACCCCTCCACTTT. Translated: CASSPSGQTNSPLHF.

The rearrangement links TRBV5-1 to TRBJ2-5; D perhaps matches TRBD1 (5 bases). The CDR3 has 13 amino acids. Germline CDR1 SGHRS, CDR2 YFSETQ. V lost 4 bases to trimming and J lost 4 bases, with 11 bases between them. CDR3 nucleotide sequence: TGCGCCAGCAGCGACAGCAAGGGAGAGACCCAGTACTTC. It yields the protein CASSDSKGETQYF.

This clone was recorded a few times. The chain carries TRBV19 and TRBJ2-2, with D unresolved. Germline V CDR1 and CDR2: LNHDA, SQIVND (reference sequence). V lost 0 bases, J lost 1 base, and 9 bases lay in between. The CDR3 totals 16 residues. CDR3 nucleotide sequence: TGTGCCAGTAGTATAGACGGGCGGAGGAACACCGGGGAGCTGTTTTTT. Translating it yields CASSIDGRRNTGELFF. The whole variable domain, filled in from reference TRBV19 and TRBJ2-2, reads DGGITQSPKYLFRKEGQNVTLSCEQNLNHDAMYWYRQDPGQGLRLIYYSQIVNDFQKGDIAEGYSVSREKKESFPLTVTSAQKNPTAFYLCASSIDGRRNTGELFFGEGSRLTVL.

V is TRBV7-9 and J is TRBJ1-4; 7 bases are a match to TRBD1. Trimming took 4 bases from V and 8 from J; bases not matched to a gene: 4. Germline V gene lookup returns CDR1 SEHNR and CDR2 FQNEAQ (reference sequence). This CDR3 contains 13 residues. Here the CDR3 reads CASSSGGREKLFF. CDR3 in DNA: TGTGCCAGCAGCTCAGGGGGTCGAGAAAAACTGTTTTTT.

V and J are TRBV10-3 and TRBJ2-7; 7 bases are shared with TRBD1. Germline V gives CDR1 ENHRY, CDR2 SYGVKD. The V and J ends lost 0 bases and 0 bases, in that order; junction bases with no gene match: 2. The CDR3 loop spans 15 amino acids. The CDR3 spells CAISESGTASYEQYF. The CDR3, as DNA: TGTGCCATCAGTGAGTCTGGGACAGCCTCCTACGAGCAGTACTTC.

This chain joins TRBV5-4 and TRBJ2-3, with D perhaps given as TRBD1 or TRBD2 (5 bases each). V was pared by 4 bases and J by 3 bases, with 21 bases between. Germline V gene sequence: CDR1 SGHNT, CDR2 YYREEE (reference sequence). CDR3 size: 17 residues. The CDR3 coding sequence is TGTGCCAGCAGCACGGGACCGAGTGCGGTAATTACAGATACGCAGTATTTT. Protein product: CASSTGPSAVITDTQYF.

This clone turned up a few times. This chain links TRBV5-4 with TRBJ1-2; 8 bases align to TRBD1. V dropped 1 base and J dropped 6; count of bases not matched to a gene: 8. The CDR3 contains 15 residues. Germline V lookup: CDR1 SGHNT, CDR2 YYREEE (reference sequence). Here the CDR3 reads CASSLTGGGSNGYTF. In DNA, the CDR3 is TGTGCCAGCAGCTTGACAGGGGGGGGATCCAATGGCTACACCTTC.

This chain links TRBV30 with TRBJ1-1; no firm D call. Deletions cut 1 base from V and 5 bases from J, with 11 bases between. Germline-derived CDR1 and CDR2 are GTSNPN and SVGIG (reference sequence). The CDR3 totals 13 residues. In DNA, the CDR3 is TGTGCCTGGAGTGAATTAGCCTCAACTGAAGCTTTCTTT. Its translation is CAWSELASTEAFF. Using reference TRBV30 and TRBJ1-1 for the parts outside the CDR3, the full variable domain is SQTIHQWPATLVQPVGSPLSLECTVEGTSNPNLYWYRQAAGRGLQLLFYSVGIGQISSEVPQNLSASRPQDRQFILSSKKLLLSDSGFYLCAWSELASTEAFFGQGTRLTVV.

The chain employs TRBV10-3 and TRBJ1-1; TRBD1 might be the D (5 bases). The germline CDR1 and CDR2 sequences are ENHRY and SYGVKD. CDR3 length: 15 amino acids. V lost 5 bases, J lost 5 bases, and 18 bases lay in between. CDR3 loop: CAISRTTDPSTEAFF. CDR3 DNA: TGTGCCATCAGTAGGACAACGGACCCTTCGACTGAAGCTTTCTTT.

The gene calls are TRBV7-9 and TRBJ2-1; 8 bases fit TRBD2. The V segment lost 9 bases and the J segment 6 bases; nucleotides outside the gene matches: 7. The germline V gene encodes CDR1 SEHNR and CDR2 FQNEAQ (reference sequence). This CDR3 has 13 amino acids. The CDR3 nucleotides are TGTGCCAGGGGGTCCGGGACTAGCAATGAGCAGTTCTTC. It is translated as CARGSGTSNEQFF.

V usage is TRBV7-9 and J usage is TRBJ1-4, with TRBD1 matching over 10 bases. The V and J ends lost 5 bases and 4 bases, in that order; junction bases with no gene match: 1. Germline CDR1 and CDR2: SEHNR and FQNEAQ (reference sequence). This CDR3 has 14 residues. For the CDR3, the DNA is TGTGCCAGCAGCCGGGACAGGGGTAATGAAAAACTGTTTTTT. Translating it yields CASSRDRGNEKLFF.

The rearrangement uses TRBV7-6 and TRBJ2-2; the match to TRBD1 covers 7 bases. This CDR3 comprises 13 residues. Unmatched junction bases numbered 5, after V lost 5 bases and J lost 8 bases. CDR1 SGHVS and CDR2 FNYEAQ come from the germline V gene. CDR3 bases: TGTGCCAGCAGCCAGGGGGACAAAGGGGAGCTGTTTTTT. Translation: CASSQGDKGELFF.

In this sample, this clone turned up once. This CDR3 reads CASSITPFMNTEAFF. In DNA, the CDR3 is TGTGCCAGTAGTATTACCCCTTTTATGAACACTGAAGCTTTCTTT. The rearrangement uses TRBV19 and TRBJ1-1; D not certain. The germline CDR1 and CDR2 sequences are LNHDA and SQIVND (reference sequence). Deletions cut 3 bases from V and 0 bases from J, with 11 bases between. The CDR3 extends over 15 amino acids.

The chain joins TRBV3-1 (or the pseudogene TRBV3-2) to TRBJ2-3; maybe TRBD2 (7 bases). V lost 3 bases to trimming and J lost 3 bases, with 16 bases between them. Germline V CDR1 and CDR2: LGHDT, YNNKEL (reference sequence). CDR3 length: 16 residues. CDR3: CASSHGPGGGTDTQYF. The CDR3 coding sequence is TGTGCCAGCAGCCATGGACCGGGGGGCGGGACAGATACGCAGTATTTT.

This clone was counted only a few times. The J gene is TRBJ2-5, the V gene TRBV19, with D unclear. The CDR3 contains 11 residues. CDR1 is LNHDA, CDR2 SQIVND, per germline (reference sequence). V was trimmed by 5 bases and J by 6 bases, leaving 7 bases between them. This CDR3 is CASSGRKTQYF. The CDR3 region has the DNA TGTGCCAGTAGTGGTAGAAAGACCCAGTACTTC. Variable domain in full (rest from reference TRBV19 and TRBJ2-5): DGGITQSPKYLFRKEGQNVTLSCEQNLNHDAMYWYRQDPGQGLRLIYYSQIVNDFQKGDIAEGYSVSREKKESFPLTVTSAQKNPTAFYLCASSGRKTQYFGPGTRLLVL.

This clone was picked up one time. The chain couples TRBV4-1 to TRBJ1-2; TRBD1 aligns across 7 bases. Germline V gives CDR1 MGHRA, CDR2 YSYEKL. V gave up 4 bases and J gave up 5 bases; unmatched junction bases: 16. This CDR3 contains 17 residues. The CDR3, as DNA: TGCGCCAGCAGCCTCAGCGCTAACAGGGGAAAGGGGTATGGCTACACCTTC. Translating it yields CASSLSANRGKGYGYTF.

This chain joins TRBV10-2 and TRBJ1-5; 7 bases match TRBD1. Germline V gives CDR1 WSHSY, CDR2 SAAADI. The V segment lost 8 bases and the J segment 0 bases; nucleotides outside the gene matches: 1. The CDR3 length is 13 residues. The DNA for the CDR3 is TGCGCCAGCGGGACAGTTAGCAATCAGCCCCAGCATTTT. Protein: CASGTVSNQPQHF.